This T cell receptor (beta chain) was observed in a study of blood T cell repertoires in COVID-19. For the study at large: Material from acute and convalescent COVID-19 was sourced from the United States, Italy and Spain. Sources were T cells, B-cell-depleted T cells, or PBMCs; the material itself was cDNA or gDNA.

This clone was found a few times. V gave up 3 bases and J gave up 2 bases; unmatched junction bases: 4. CDR3 length equals 15 residues. Germline-derived CDR1 and CDR2 are SGHTA and FQGNSA. As handled by the study authors: Estimation of nucleated cell counts was performed using reference gene primer amplification. This table comes from immunoSEQ multiplex PCR, and its TCRdb copy is limited to in-frame clones, with some not included. The V and J calls and the clone size are those of that table, but D and trimming were determined from the DNA. The sample contains about 90,000 clones, roughly 90% of which appear only once.

This rearrangement joins TRBV7-2 to TRBJ1-5; 7 bases are a match to TRBD1. This TCR derives from a human donor with active COVID-19. The donor label of this sample is uncertain. Sequencing was done on a sample of peripheral blood. CDR3 nucleotides: TGTGCCAGCAGCTTGGACGGACAGGGCAATCAGCCCCAGCATTTT. Residues: CASSLDGQGNQPQHF. Full variable domain (outside the CDR3, taken from reference TRBV7-2 and TRBJ1-5): GAGVSQSPSNKVTEKGKDVELRCDPISGHTALYWYRQSLGQGLEFLIYFQGNSAPDKSGLPSDRFSAERTGGSVSTLTIQRTQQEDSAVYLCASSLDGQGNQPQHFGDGTRLSIL.